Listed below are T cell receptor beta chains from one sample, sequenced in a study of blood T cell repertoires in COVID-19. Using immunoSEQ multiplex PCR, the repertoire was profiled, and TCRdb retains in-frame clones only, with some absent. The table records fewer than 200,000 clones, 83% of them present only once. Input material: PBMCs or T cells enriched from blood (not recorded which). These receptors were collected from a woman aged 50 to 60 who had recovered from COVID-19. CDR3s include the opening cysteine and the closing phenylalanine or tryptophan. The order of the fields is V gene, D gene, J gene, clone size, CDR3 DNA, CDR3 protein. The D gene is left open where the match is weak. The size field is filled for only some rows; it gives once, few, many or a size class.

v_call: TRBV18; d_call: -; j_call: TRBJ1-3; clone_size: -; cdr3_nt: TGTGCCAGCTCACCCGGGCAGGGTGGATCTGGAAACACCATATATTTT; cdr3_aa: CASSPGQGGSGNTIYF
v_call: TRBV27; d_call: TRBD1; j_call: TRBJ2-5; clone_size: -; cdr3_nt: TGTGCCAGCAGTCCCGGGACAGGGTTCGAGACCCAGTACTTC; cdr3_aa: CASSPGTGFETQYF
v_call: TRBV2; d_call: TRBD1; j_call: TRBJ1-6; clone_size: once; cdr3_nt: TGTGCCAGCAGAGCTATCGACAGGGGACAACCCCTCCACTTT; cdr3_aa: CASRAIDRGQPLHF
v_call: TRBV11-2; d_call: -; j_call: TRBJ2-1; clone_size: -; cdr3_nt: TGTGCCAGCAGCCCTTCTCTTGAGCAGTTCTTC; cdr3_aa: CASSPSLEQFF
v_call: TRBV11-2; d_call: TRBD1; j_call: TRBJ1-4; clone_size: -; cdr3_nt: TGTGCCAGCAGCTTAAACGGACAGGGGGCGGAAAAACTGTTTTTT; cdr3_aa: CASSLNGQGAEKLFF
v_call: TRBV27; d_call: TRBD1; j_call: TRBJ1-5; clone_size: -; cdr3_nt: TGTGCCAGCGGCGGCGGGACAGCCTCCCTCAATCAGCCCCAGCATTTT; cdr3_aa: CASGGGTASLNQPQHF
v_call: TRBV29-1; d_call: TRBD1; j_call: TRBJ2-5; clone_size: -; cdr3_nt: TGCAGCGTTAGGGGACAGGGAGTGAAGACCCAGTACTTC; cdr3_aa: CSVRGQGVKTQYF
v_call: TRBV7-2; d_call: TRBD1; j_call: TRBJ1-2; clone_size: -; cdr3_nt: TGTGCCAGCAGCTTAGCGATGCCAGGGGGCGAATATGGCTACACCTTC; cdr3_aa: CASSLAMPGGEYGYTF
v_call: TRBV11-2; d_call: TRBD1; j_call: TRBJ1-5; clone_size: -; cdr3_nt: TGTGCCAGCAGCTTAGCAGGGGGGCCCGAGCCCCAGCATTTT; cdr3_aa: CASSLAGGPEPQHF
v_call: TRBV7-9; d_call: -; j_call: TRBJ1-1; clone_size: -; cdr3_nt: TGTGCCAGCAAGGGACAGAACACTGAAGCTTTCTTT; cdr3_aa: CASKGQNTEAFF
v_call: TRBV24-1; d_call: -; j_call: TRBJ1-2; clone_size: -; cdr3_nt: TGTGCCACCAGTGACACGACAGCTAACTATGGCTACACCTTC; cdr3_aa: CATSDTTANYGYTF
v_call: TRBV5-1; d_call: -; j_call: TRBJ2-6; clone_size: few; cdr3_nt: TGCGCCAGCCGGGAGTTACCCTCTGGGGCCAACGTCCTGACTTTC; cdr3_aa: CASRELPSGANVLTF
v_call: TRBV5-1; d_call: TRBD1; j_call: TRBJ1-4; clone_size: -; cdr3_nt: TGCGCCAGCAGCCCGGGGACAGGGGGGGAAAAACTGTTTTTT; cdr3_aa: CASSPGTGGEKLFF
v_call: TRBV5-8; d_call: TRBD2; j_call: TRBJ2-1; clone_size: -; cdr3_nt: TGTGCCAGCAGCTTGGGTTCTAGCGGGAGTGTCCATGAGCAGTTCTTC; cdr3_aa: CASSLGSSGSVHEQFF
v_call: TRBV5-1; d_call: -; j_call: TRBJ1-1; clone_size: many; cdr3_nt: TGCGCCAGCAGCTTGGAACAGCTATATGAAGCTTTCTTT; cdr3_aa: CASSLEQLYEAFF
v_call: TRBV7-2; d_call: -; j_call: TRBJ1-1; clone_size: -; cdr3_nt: TGTGCCAGCAGCCAAACAGGGATCACTGAAGCTTTCTTT; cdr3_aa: CASSQTGITEAFF
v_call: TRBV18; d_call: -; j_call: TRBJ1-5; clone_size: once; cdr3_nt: TGTGCCAGCTCACCGATAGGACAGAACCTCAATCAGCCCCAGCATTTT; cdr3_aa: CASSPIGQNLNQPQHF
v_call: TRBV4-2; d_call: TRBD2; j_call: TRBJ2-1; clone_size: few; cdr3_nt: TGTGCCAGCAGGGCTAGCGGGGGGGCGAATGAGCAGTTCTTC; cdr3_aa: CASRASGGANEQFF
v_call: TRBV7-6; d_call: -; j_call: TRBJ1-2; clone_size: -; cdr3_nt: TGTGCCAGCAGCTTAGACGGTTGGGCAGATAACTATGGCTACACCTTC; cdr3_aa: CASSLDGWADNYGYTF
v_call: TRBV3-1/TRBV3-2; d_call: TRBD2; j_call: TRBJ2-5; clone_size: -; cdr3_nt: TGTGCCAGCAGCCAAGTGGCGGGGGGGGCGACCCAGTACTTC; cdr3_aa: CASSQVAGGATQYF
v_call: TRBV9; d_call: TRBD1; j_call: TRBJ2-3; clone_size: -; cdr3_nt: TGTGCCAGCAGCGTGTCGGGACAGAGCACAGATACGCAGTATTTT; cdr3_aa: CASSVSGQSTDTQYF
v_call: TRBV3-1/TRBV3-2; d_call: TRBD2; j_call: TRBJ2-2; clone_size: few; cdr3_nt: TGTGCCAGCAGCCAAGCACTAGCGGGACGGGGGGACACCGGGGAGCTGTTTTTT; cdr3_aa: CASSQALAGRGDTGELFF
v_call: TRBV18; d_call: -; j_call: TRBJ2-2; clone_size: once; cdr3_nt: TGTGCCAGCTCACGTGACAGCGGGGAGCTGTTTTTT; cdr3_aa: CASSRDSGELFF
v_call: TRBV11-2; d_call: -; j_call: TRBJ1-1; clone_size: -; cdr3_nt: TGTGCCAGCAGTGCCCTTATACGGGGCACTGAAGCTTTCTTT; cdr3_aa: CASSALIRGTEAFF
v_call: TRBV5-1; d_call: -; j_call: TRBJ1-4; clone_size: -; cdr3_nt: TGCGCCAGCAGCTTGGGCTGGGCCCCCCGGAGGAAAAAACTGTTTTTT; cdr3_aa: CASSLGWAPRRKKLFF
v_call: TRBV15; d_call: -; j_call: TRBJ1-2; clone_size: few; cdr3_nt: TGTGCCACCAGCAGAGAAAGCGGGGGCTATGGCTACACCTTC; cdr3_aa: CATSRESGGYGYTF
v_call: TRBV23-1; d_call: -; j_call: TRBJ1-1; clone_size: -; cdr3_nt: TGCGCCAGCAGTCACTCCCCTCGGGCTTTCTTT; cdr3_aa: CASSHSPRAFF